A single sample is the source of the 27 T cell receptor beta chains below, sequenced in a study of T cell responses to AZD1222 COVID-19 vaccine. Clones were sequenced by immunoSEQ multiplex PCR, and TCRdb holds only the in-frame ones, with some missing. The table lists under 150,000 clones, roughly 92% of them singletons. The material sequenced was peripheral blood, taken 28 days after the second AZD1222 dose. Source of these receptors: an adult who received the AZD1222 COVID-19 vaccine.

V and J are TRBV6-6 and TRBJ2-7; D tentatively fits TRBD1 or TRBD2 (7 bases each). Looked up from germline, CDR1 is MNHNY and CDR2 is SVGAGI (reference sequence). The V gene lost 7 bases and the J gene lost 0 bases, with 19 bases spanning the gap. CDR3 length: 16 residues. CDR3 protein: CASTQREGQPSYEQYF. CDR3 nucleotides: TGTGCCAGCACACAAAGGGAGGGACAGCCCTCCTACGAGCAGTACTTC.

The chain couples TRBV5-1 to TRBJ2-7; unclear D gene. The CDR3 consists of 14 residues. The germline V and J ends were trimmed by 0 bases and 3 bases, with 10 bases remaining between them. CDR1 and CDR2 from the germline V gene are SGHRS and YFSETQ. The CDR3 is CASSLGTAHYEQYF. The CDR3 DNA sequence: TGCGCCAGCAGCTTGGGGACGGCCCACTACGAGCAGTACTTC.

This clone is a singleton in its sample. The chain joins TRBV7-2 to TRBJ1-1; D not resolved. The CDR3 runs 14 residues. Germline V CDR1 and CDR2: SGHTA, FQGNSA. The V and J ends lost 1 base and 2 bases respectively, with 8 bases between them. The CDR3 nucleotides are TGTGCCAGCAGCTTAGTGGAGGGTAACACTGAAGCTTTCTTT. This sequence encodes CASSLVEGNTEAFF. Drawing the rest from reference TRBV7-2 and TRBJ1-1, the complete variable domain is GAGVSQSPSNKVTEKGKDVELRCDPISGHTALYWYRQSLGQGLEFLIYFQGNSAPDKSGLPSDRFSAERTGGSVSTLTIQRTQQEDSAVYLCASSLVEGNTEAFFGQGTRLTVV.

This clone was detected a few times. The identical CDR3 is also encoded by other nucleotide sequences in the sample. This chain links TRBV24-1 with TRBJ1-2; D perhaps matches TRBD1 (5 bases). Trimming removed 4 bases at V and 8 bases at J, with 13 bases between. From germline, CDR1 is KGHDR and CDR2 SFDVKD. CDR3 length: 13 residues. DNA for the CDR3: TGTGCCACCAGTGACTCAGGGTCAACGGGCTACACCTTC. The encoded protein is CATSDSGSTGYTF.

This rearrangement joins TRBV12-3 or TRBV12-4 to TRBJ1-2; D gene ambiguous. The CDR3 contains 13 residues. Trimming pared 7 bases from V and 3 bases from J, leaving 12 bases between. The CDR3 here is CASNRRSDYGYTF. The CDR3 DNA sequence: TGTGCCAGCAACCGGCGCTCAGACTATGGCTACACCTTC.

As DNA, the CDR3 is TGTGCCAGCAGCCAAGAAGGTGAGGGGGCGCAGAACTATGGCTACACCTTC. Translating it yields CASSQEGEGAQNYGYTF. The V call is TRBV14, the J call TRBJ1-2; 7 bases match TRBD1. Germline CDR1 is SGHDN and CDR2 is FVKESK. Unmatched junction bases numbered 9, after V lost 0 bases and J lost 2 bases. The CDR3 loop spans 17 amino acids.

The V gene is TRBV6-9, the J gene TRBJ1-4; the D is unclear. The CDR3 consists of 14 residues. V dropped 3 bases and J dropped 6 bases, with 11 bases sitting between them. In germline, CDR1 is MNHGY, CDR2 SVAAGI. CDR3 bases: TGTGCCAGCAGTTACCTTGGGCGGGATGAAAAACTGTTTTTT. It specifies CASSYLGRDEKLFF.

The chain has TRBV7-2 and TRBJ2-2; D remains ambiguous. Looked up from germline, CDR1 is SGHTA and CDR2 is FQGNSA. V was trimmed by 5 bases and J by 2 bases, leaving 9 bases between them. There are 14 residues in the CDR3. The CDR3 coding sequence is TGTGCCAGCAGCCCCATGCATAACACCGGGGAGCTGTTTTTT. The encoded protein is CASSPMHNTGELFF.

This sequence joins TRBV7-6 and TRBJ2-7, with D perhaps TRBD2 (5 bases). The germline V gene encodes CDR1 SGHVS and CDR2 FNYEAQ. CDR3 length equals 14 residues. Trimming pared 3 bases from V and 7 bases from J, leaving 16 bases between. In DNA, the CDR3 is TGTGCCAGCAGCTTCATTGAGGGCGGTGGTGAGCAGTACTTC. Protein sequence: CASSFIEGGGEQYF.

V and J are TRBV27 and TRBJ2-5, with a possible D match to TRBD2 (5 bases). The CDR3 runs 13 residues. Germline loops: CDR1 MNHEY, CDR2 SMNVEV (reference sequence). Trimming took 2 bases from V and 7 from J, leaving 11 bases between them. The CDR3 region has the DNA TGTGCCAGCAGTTTAGGCCGCGAGGGGACCCAGTACTTC. Protein: CASSLGREGTQYF.

The chain carries TRBV7-2 and TRBJ2-1, with 7 bases lining up with TRBD1. This CDR3 is 15 amino acids long. With 1 base clipped from V and 6 bases from J, the junction kept 6 bases outside the gene matches. The germline CDR1 and CDR2 sequences are SGHTA and FQGNSA. CDR3 bases: TGTGCCAGCAGCTTAGTTAGGGGGCAGGGCAATGAGCAGTTCTTC. This gives the protein CASSLVRGQGNEQFF.

The chain recombines TRBV12-3 or TRBV12-4 with TRBJ1-6, with D possibly matching TRBD1 (6 bases). CDR3 size: 13 residues. The V and J ends lost 5 bases and 10 bases respectively, with 12 bases between them. The CDR3 loop reads CASSPLGHSPLHF. CDR3 bases: TGTGCCAGCAGTCCCCTGGGACACTCACCCCTCCACTTT.

The V call is TRBV9, the J call TRBJ2-5; 7 positions match TRBD1. Germline CDR1 SGDLS, CDR2 YYNGEE. This CDR3 is 14 amino acids long. With 0 bases clipped from V and 9 bases from J, the junction kept 8 bases outside the gene matches. CDR3 nucleotides: TGTGCCAGCAGCGTAGTTGAGGGGGCGCGCCCCCAGTACTTC. Its protein is CASSVVEGARPQYF.

This clone has just a few counts. V gene TRBV4-3 combines with J gene TRBJ2-7, with 7 positions matching TRBD1. In germline, CDR1 is LGHNA, CDR2 YSLEER. This CDR3 is 16 amino acids long. Losses at the gene ends were 0 bases for V and 4 bases for J; bases not matched to a gene: 9. CDR3 loop: CASSQDLRDRAYEQYF. CDR3 DNA sequence: TGCGCCAGCAGCCAAGATCTGAGGGACAGAGCATACGAGCAGTACTTC.

The chain links TRBV6-5 to TRBJ1-3; D not resolved. The CDR3 runs to 13 residues. Germline V gene data show CDR1 as MNHEY and CDR2 as SVGAGI. Between the trimmed V and J ends, which lost 8 bases and 4 bases, there was a span of 12 bases. DNA for the CDR3: TGTGCCAGCTGCCGGGCCCTCGGAAACACCATATATTTT. This codes for CASCRALGNTIYF.

This sequence joins TRBV5-4 and TRBJ2-7; 7 bases are shared with TRBD2. Looked up from germline, CDR1 is SGHNT and CDR2 is YYREEE (reference sequence). The CDR3 totals 13 residues. Unmatched junction bases numbered 3, after V lost 3 bases and J lost 3 bases. This CDR3 reads CASSWGGSYEQYF. CDR3 coding DNA: TGTGCCAGCAGCTGGGGGGGGAGCTACGAGCAGTACTTC.

This chain connects TRBV6-5 to TRBJ2-2, with no clear D. Germline CDR1 reads MNHEY; CDR2 reads SVGAGI. There are 13 residues in the CDR3. Trimming removed 6 bases at V and 2 bases at J, with 7 bases between. The CDR3 is CASRLINTGELFF. CDR3 nucleotide sequence: TGTGCCAGCAGACTTATAAACACCGGGGAGCTGTTTTTT.

This chain links TRBV5-5 with TRBJ1-5; TRBD1 matches 7 bases. CDR1 and CDR2 (germline): SGHKS, YYEKEE (reference sequence). The V segment lost 1 base and the J segment 9 bases; nucleotides outside the gene matches: 7. This CDR3 comprises 14 residues. The CDR3 region is CASSLLQGIGPQHF. CDR3 in DNA: TGTGCCAGCAGCTTGCTACAGGGGATCGGGCCCCAGCATTTT.

This chain uses TRBV7-3 with TRBJ2-5; perhaps TRBD2 as D (5 bases). The CDR3 is 14 residues long. From germline, CDR1 is SGHTA and CDR2 FQGTGA. The ends were cut back, 5 bases at V and 4 bases at J, with 14 bases in the middle. The CDR3 DNA follows: TGTGCCAGCAGCCCCGGAGGAGCCGGAGAGACCCAGTACTTC. Residues: CASSPGGAGETQYF.

J is TRBJ1-4 and V is TRBV5-1, with TRBD1 as a possible D gene (6 bases). V lost 3 bases and J 0 bases, leaving 6 bases between the germline ends. Looked up from germline, CDR1 is SGHRS and CDR2 is YFSETQ. The CDR3 runs 14 residues. The CDR3 DNA follows: TGCGCCAGCAGCTCAGGGGCAACTAATGAAAAACTGTTTTTT. It specifies CASSSGATNEKLFF.

J is TRBJ2-5 and V is TRBV2, with TRBD2 as a possible D gene (5 bases). Germline CDR1 is SNHLY and CDR2 is FYNNEI. V lost 6 bases and J 5 bases, leaving 13 bases between the germline ends. The length of the CDR3 is 13 residues. The CDR3 DNA reads as TGTGCCAGCAGATTGGCCCGCGGGGAGACCCAGTACTTC. This encodes CASRLARGETQYF.

The V and J genes are TRBV19 and TRBJ1-2; unclear D gene. V was trimmed by 5 bases and J by 2 bases, leaving 21 bases between them. The germline gives CDR1 LNHDA, CDR2 SQIVND (reference sequence). CDR3 length: 17 residues. The CDR3 DNA reads TGTGCCAGTAGTCCCCCTGTGGCAGGAGTTATGAACTATGGCTACACCTTC. This codes for CASSPPVAGVMNYGYTF. Using reference TRBV19 and TRBJ1-2 for the parts outside the CDR3, the full variable domain is DGGITQSPKYLFRKEGQNVTLSCEQNLNHDAMYWYRQDPGQGLRLIYYSQIVNDFQKGDIAEGYSVSREKKESFPLTVTSAQKNPTAFYLCASSPPVAGVMNYGYTFGSGTRLTVV.

The CDR3 is CASSQDNPRDSLSTDTQYF. As DNA, the CDR3 is TGCGCCAGCAGCCAAGATAATCCCCGGGACAGCCTAAGCACAGATACGCAGTATTTT. The genes are TRBV4-3 and TRBJ2-3; TRBD1 matches 7 bases. This CDR3 has 19 residues. The V gene end was trimmed by 0 bases and the J gene end by 0 bases; junction bases not matched to a gene: 12. Per germline, CDR1 LGHNA and CDR2 YSLEER.

The chain recombines TRBV3-1 (or the pseudogene TRBV3-2) with TRBJ1-5; the D is unclear. The CDR3 runs to 14 residues. With 0 bases removed from V and 0 bases from J, the gap between germline ends came to 3 bases. Germline V gene sequence: CDR1 LGHDT, CDR2 YNNKEL (reference sequence). CDR3 protein: CASSQDFSNQPQHF. CDR3 coding DNA: TGTGCCAGCAGCCAAGATTTTAGCAATCAGCCCCAGCATTTT.

The chain uses TRBV28 and TRBJ2-5; 8 bases match TRBD2. The CDR3 runs 16 residues. J gave up 6 bases and V 4 bases, and 13 bases lay outside the gene matches. Germline-derived CDR1 and CDR2 are MDHEN and SYDVKM. The CDR3 here is CASSYGTSRYLKTQYF. CDR3 nucleotides: TGTGCCAGCAGTTACGGGACTAGTCGTTATTTGAAGACCCAGTACTTC. The full variable domain, with the rest looked up from reference TRBV28 and TRBJ2-5, is DVKVTQSSRYLVKRTGEKVFLECVQDMDHENMFWYRQDPGLGLRLIYFSYDVKMKEKGDIPEGYSVSREKKERFSLILESASTNQTSMYLCASSYGTSRYLKTQYFGPGTRLLVL.

The chain links TRBV7-8 to TRBJ1-3; D is unresolved. Trimming pared 1 base from V and 0 bases from J, leaving 10 bases between. The germline CDR1 and CDR2 sequences are SGHVS and FQNEAQ. CDR3 length equals 16 residues. The CDR3 DNA sequence: TGTGCCAGCAGCTTAGTTCCGGATTACTCTGGAAACACCATATATTTT. It specifies CASSLVPDYSGNTIYF.

This sequence joins TRBV29-1 and TRBJ2-1, with 15 bases that match TRBD2. The V segment lost 3 bases and the J segment 0 bases; nucleotides outside the gene matches: 3. This CDR3 is 17 amino acids long. CDR1 SQVTM and CDR2 ANQGSEA come from the germline V gene. In nucleotides, the CDR3 is TGCAGCGTTGAGGGACTAGCGGGGGGAAGCTCCTACAATGAGCAGTTCTTC. It translates to CSVEGLAGGSSYNEQFF.